The 28 T cell receptor beta chains reported below all come from one sample, sequenced in a study of a mutant IDH1 vaccine in newly diagnosed glioma. Indicated time point: baseline, week 1 (first vaccination visit). Treatment reported: pre-vaccination baseline after standard-of-care therapy. Method: immunoSEQ multiplex PCR; TCRdb's copy keeps in-frame clones and lacks some. The table includes roughly 15,000 clones, 80% to 90% detected once. The sequencing used PBMCs, collected from a glioma patient treated with radiotherapy, temozolomide or both. The receptors originated from a woman aged 40-49 years with glioma. Some clones in this sample may be carry-over from other donors' samples.

The chain carries TRBV9 and TRBJ2-2; 10 nucleotides line up with TRBD2. The V and J ends lost 4 bases and 4 bases, in that order; junction bases with no gene match: 4. Germline V gene lookup returns CDR1 SGDLS and CDR2 YYNGEE. This CDR3 has 15 amino acids. The CDR3 loop is CASSLWTSGTGELFF. CDR3 bases: TGTGCCAGCAGCCTGTGGACTAGCGGCACCGGGGAGCTGTTTTTT.

The chain couples TRBV20-1 to TRBJ1-5, with D maybe TRBD1 (5 bases). Trimming removed 6 bases at V and 6 bases at J, with 9 bases between. CDR3 length: 11 residues. From germline, CDR1 is DFQATT and CDR2 SNEGSKA (reference sequence). This CDR3 is CSAKGSQPQHF. Here the CDR3 DNA reads TGCAGTGCGAAGGGGAGTCAGCCCCAGCATTTT.

The chain uses TRBV5-1 and TRBJ2-3; 9 bases match TRBD1. The V gene's germline CDR1 is SGHRS and CDR2 YFSETQ. The CDR3 sequence is 15 residues long. V lost 4 bases and J lost 2; bases outside the gene matches: 5. This CDR3 reads CASSPGTGFTDTQYF. The CDR3 region has the DNA TGCGCCAGCAGCCCCGGGACAGGGTTCACAGATACGCAGTATTTT.

V is TRBV30 and J is TRBJ2-7, with 10 bases lining up with TRBD2. Unmatched junction bases numbered 9, after V lost 0 bases and J lost 4 bases. CDR1 is GTSNPN and CDR2 is SVGIG in the germline V gene (reference sequence). This CDR3 comprises 16 residues. CDR3 nucleotides: TGTGCCTGGAGTGTACATCGAGCGGGAGGGCCTTACGAGCAGTACTTC. Its protein product is CAWSVHRAGGPYEQYF.

Here the CDR3 reads CASTQGAGYTF. DNA for the CDR3: TGTGCCAGCACACAGGGGGCTGGCTACACCTTC. This sequence joins TRBV6-5 and TRBJ1-2; TRBD1 agrees at 9 bases. Germline CDR1 reads MNHEY; CDR2 reads SVGAGI. This CDR3 contains 11 residues. The V segment lost 7 bases and the J segment 7 bases; nucleotides outside the gene matches: 1.

The chain has TRBV28 and TRBJ1-1; TRBD1 might be the D (5 bases). From germline, CDR1 is MDHEN and CDR2 SYDVKM. V was pared by 2 bases and J by 0 bases, with 13 bases between. This CDR3 contains 16 residues. The DNA for the CDR3 is TGTGCCAGCAGTTTACTTTCTCGGGGGATGAACACTGAAGCTTTCTTT. Translated, it gives CASSLLSRGMNTEAFF.

The chain carries TRBV5-1 and TRBJ2-3, with 8 positions matching TRBD2. Unmatched junction bases numbered 7, after V lost 4 bases and J lost 0 bases. CDR3 size: 16 residues. Germline V gene lookup returns CDR1 SGHRS and CDR2 YFSETQ. The CDR3 loop reads CASSETSGSSTDTQYF. The CDR3 coding sequence is TGCGCCAGCAGCGAAACTAGCGGATCTAGCACAGATACGCAGTATTTT. Looking up the rest from reference TRBV5-1 and TRBJ2-3 gives the full variable domain: KAGVTQTPRYLIKTRGQQVTLSCSPISGHRSVSWYQQTPGQGLQFLFEYFSETQRNKGNFPGRFSGRQFSNSRSEMNVSTLELGDSALYLCASSETSGSSTDTQYFGPGTRLTVL.

This chain joins TRBV5-1 and TRBJ1-6; D is undetermined. The germline V gene has CDR1 SGHRS and CDR2 YFSETQ. V gave up 2 bases and J gave up 10 bases, with 10 bases separating them. CDR3 length: 13 amino acids. The DNA of the CDR3 is TGCGCCAGCAGCTTTCTAGCGGACTCACCCCTCCACTTT. Translated: CASSFLADSPLHF.

V gene TRBV19 combines with J gene TRBJ2-3, with D tentatively TRBD2 (5 bases). Germline V gene sequence: CDR1 LNHDA, CDR2 SQIVND (reference sequence). The CDR3 length is 14 residues. With 3 bases removed from V and 1 base from J, the gap between germline ends came to 8 bases. This CDR3 is CASSMRAGTDTQYF. The CDR3 coding sequence is TGTGCCAGTAGTATGAGGGCCGGCACAGATACGCAGTATTTT.

V and J are TRBV19 and TRBJ1-1; D remains unclear. The CDR3 contains 14 residues. CDR1 is LNHDA and CDR2 is SQIVND in the germline V gene (reference sequence). V shed 6 bases and J shed 0 bases, with 11 bases lying between them. The CDR3 DNA reads as TGTGCCAGTAGACCTAGGGCCTTGAACACTGAAGCTTTCTTT. It is translated as CASRPRALNTEAFF.

V gene TRBV30 combines with J gene TRBJ2-5, with D hard to call. The DNA matches TRBJ2-7 better at its end, which makes the J call doubtful. The germline gives CDR1 GTSNPN, CDR2 SVGIG (reference sequence). CDR3 length: 11 amino acids. This chain's CDR3 is CAWSVRVEQYF. The CDR3 nucleotides are TGTGCCTGGAGTGTACGGGTCGAGCAGTACTTC.

J is TRBJ1-1 and V is TRBV27, with D possibly matching TRBD1 (6 bases). Germline V gives CDR1 MNHEY, CDR2 SMNVEV (reference sequence). The V end lost 3 bases, the J end lost 3 bases, and 17 bases lay between the germline ends. The CDR3 runs 16 residues. The CDR3 here is CASSFRGADRHTEAFF. CDR3 DNA sequence: TGTGCCAGCAGTTTCCGGGGGGCCGACAGGCACACTGAAGCTTTCTTT.

The V gene is TRBV2, the J gene TRBJ2-3, with D unclear. CDR3 length equals 13 residues. In germline, CDR1 is SNHLY, CDR2 FYNNEI. The CDR3 nucleotides read TGTGCTCTCAGGACCCCTAGCACAGATACGCAGTATTTT. This codes for CALRTPSTDTQYF.

V and J are TRBV13 and TRBJ1-1; 8 bases are shared with TRBD1. Trimming removed 3 bases from V and 5 bases from J; junction bases left unmatched: 5. CDR3 length: 14 residues. Germline CDR1 is PRHDT and CDR2 is FYEKMQ (reference sequence). Written as DNA, the CDR3 is TGTGCCAGCAGCTTCAGGGGGCTGAGGACTGAAGCTTTCTTT. This codes for CASSFRGLRTEAFF.

This clone came up once. The chain combines TRBV11-2 with TRBJ2-7, with 7 nucleotides matching TRBD1. This CDR3 is built from 13 residues. Losses at the gene ends were 4 bases for V and 2 bases for J; bases not matched to a gene: 2. Germline V CDR1 and CDR2: SGHAT, FQNNGV. CDR3 sequence: CASSSRGPYEQYF. CDR3 sequence (DNA): TGTGCCAGCAGCTCTAGGGGGCCCTACGAGCAGTACTTC.

This chain joins TRBV23-1 and TRBJ1-5, with 9 bases aligning to TRBD1. TRBV23-1 is recorded as an ORF, its role being uncertain. CDR3 length: 16 residues. J gave up 1 base and V 2 bases, and 3 bases lay outside the gene matches. CDR3 residues: CASSQKDRGSNQPQHF. DNA for the CDR3: TGCGCCAGCAGTCAAAAGGACAGGGGAAGCAATCAGCCCCAGCATTTT.

The chain couples TRBV5-4 to TRBJ2-7; 8 nucleotides match TRBD2. The CDR3 loop spans 15 amino acids. V trimming: 5 bases; J trimming: 2 bases; junction bases outside the gene matches: 9. In germline, CDR1 is SGHNT, CDR2 YYREEE (reference sequence). CDR3 loop: CASSPPGLVPYEQYF. Here the CDR3 DNA reads TGTGCCAGCAGTCCACCGGGACTAGTCCCCTACGAGCAGTACTTC.

The CDR3 bases are TGTGCCAGCAGCCCTGAATTCACAGGTTACACTGAAGCTTTCTTT. Translation gives CASSPEFTGYTEAFF. The chain links TRBV7-9 to TRBJ1-1, with D perhaps TRBD1 (5 bases). Germline values: CDR1 SEHNR, CDR2 FQNEAQ (reference sequence). The CDR3 contains 15 residues. Trimming pared 5 bases from V and 3 bases from J, leaving 16 bases between.

This clone came up a few times. The chain couples TRBV10-3 to TRBJ2-1, with D uncertain. The CDR3 is 19 amino acids. Germline CDR1 ENHRY, CDR2 SYGVKD. Deletions cut 2 bases from V and 5 bases from J, with 25 bases between. The CDR3 here is CAISEVVVGRTVIHNEQFF. The CDR3 nucleotides are TGTGCCATCAGTGAGGTTGTAGTCGGTCGTACAGTCATACACAATGAGCAGTTCTTC.

This clone came up once. V is TRBV28 and J is TRBJ1-2; D is possibly TRBD1 (5 bases). The CDR3 consists of 14 residues. Per germline, CDR1 MDHEN and CDR2 SYDVKM. Trimming took 5 bases from V and 8 from J, leaving 18 bases between them. The CDR3 reads CASSPLSPYRGYTF. DNA for the CDR3: TGTGCCAGCAGTCCTCTGTCTCCCTACAGGGGCTACACCTTC.

This chain uses TRBV7-2 with TRBJ1-6; D gene ambiguous. The CDR3 loop spans 13 amino acids. Trimming took 5 bases from V and 9 from J, leaving 11 bases between them. Germline V gene sequence: CDR1 SGHTA, CDR2 FQGNSA. CDR3 in DNA: TGTGCCAGCAGCCGAGACTGGACTTCACCCCTCCACTTT. This translates into CASSRDWTSPLHF.

This clone was seen just once. This chain uses TRBV9 with TRBJ2-3; D is unclear. Germline loops: CDR1 SGDLS, CDR2 YYNGEE. The ends were cut back, 0 bases at V and 0 bases at J, with 14 bases in the middle. This CDR3 comprises 17 residues. The CDR3: CASSVAGGTLSTDTQYF. In nucleotides, the CDR3 is TGTGCCAGCAGCGTAGCGGGTGGTACCCTTAGCACAGATACGCAGTATTTT.

The genes are TRBV5-1 and TRBJ2-2, with 8 bases matching TRBD2. V shed 0 bases, J shed 3 bases, and the junction held 1 base outside the gene matches. The CDR3 has 15 amino acids. Per germline, CDR1 SGHRS and CDR2 YFSETQ. The CDR3 DNA follows: TGCGCCAGCAGCTTGGTTAGCGGGGACACCGGGGAGCTGTTTTTT. Its protein is CASSLVSGDTGELFF.

The genes are TRBV10-3 and TRBJ1-5; D gene unclear. V was shortened by 0 bases and J by 7 bases, with 13 bases between the two germline ends. The CDR3 is made up of 15 amino acids. The germline V gene has CDR1 ENHRY and CDR2 SYGVKD. The CDR3 region has the DNA TGTGCCATCAGTGAGTCTGTCCTGGTGGGACAGCCCCAGCATTTT. Residues: CAISESVLVGQPQHF.

The chain carries TRBV10-2 and TRBJ1-2; D is uncertain. Germline CDR1 and CDR2: WSHSY and SAAADI. This CDR3 spans 14 amino acids. V dropped 4 bases and J dropped 2 bases, with 11 bases sitting between them. CDR3 in DNA: TGCGCCAGCAGTGGCCCCCCAGAGAACTATGGCTACACCTTC. This gives the protein CASSGPPENYGYTF.

V and J are TRBV7-9 and TRBJ1-6, with no clear D. Between the trimmed V and J ends, which lost 1 base and 0 bases, there was a span of 10 bases. Germline loops: CDR1 SEHNR, CDR2 FQNEAQ (reference sequence). CDR3 length equals 17 residues. The CDR3 reads CASSLEGGGSYNSPLHF. CDR3 DNA sequence: TGTGCCAGCAGCTTAGAAGGTGGCGGCTCCTATAATTCACCCCTCCACTTT.

The CDR3 reads CASSPQGALNTEAFF. For the CDR3, the DNA is TGCGCCAGCAGCCCACAGGGGGCCCTGAACACTGAAGCTTTCTTT. The chain joins TRBV5-1 to TRBJ1-1; 9 bases agree with TRBD1. V was pared by 4 bases and J by 0 bases, with 4 bases of the junction left unmatched. The CDR3 length is 15 residues. Per the germline V gene, CDR1 is SGHRS and CDR2 is YFSETQ.

The chain joins TRBV7-3 to TRBJ2-2; D gene uncertain. Per the germline V gene, CDR1 is SGHTA and CDR2 is FQGTGA. This CDR3 comprises 16 residues. The V end was cut by 2 bases, the J end by 1 base, with 11 bases between. DNA of the CDR3: TGTGCCAGCAGCTTAGTTGCAGGTCTGAACACCGGGGAGCTGTTTTTT. Translation: CASSLVAGLNTGELFF.